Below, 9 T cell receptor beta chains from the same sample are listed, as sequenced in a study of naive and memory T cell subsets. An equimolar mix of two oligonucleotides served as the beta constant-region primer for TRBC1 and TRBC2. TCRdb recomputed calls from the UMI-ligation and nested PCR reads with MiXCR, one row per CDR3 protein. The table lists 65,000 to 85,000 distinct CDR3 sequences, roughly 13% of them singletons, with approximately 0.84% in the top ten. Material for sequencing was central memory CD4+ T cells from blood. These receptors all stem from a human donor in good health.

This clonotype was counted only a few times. The CDR3 DNA is TGCGCCAGCAGCCGAGAAGAGGTGGACCAGCCCCAGCATTTT. Its translation is CASSREEVDQPQHF. This rearrangement joins TRBV4-1 to TRBJ1-5; D not resolved. The CDR3 spans 14 residues. Trimming left V 4 bases short and J 7 bases short, with 14 bases between. Germline CDR1 is MGHRA and CDR2 is YSYEKL.

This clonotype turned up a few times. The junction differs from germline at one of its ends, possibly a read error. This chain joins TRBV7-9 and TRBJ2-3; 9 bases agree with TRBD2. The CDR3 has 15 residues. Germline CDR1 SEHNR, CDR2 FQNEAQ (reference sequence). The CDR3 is CASSVAAGGVDTQYF. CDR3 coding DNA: TGTGCCAGCAGCGTAGCTGCGGGAGGGGTTGATACGCAGTATTTT.

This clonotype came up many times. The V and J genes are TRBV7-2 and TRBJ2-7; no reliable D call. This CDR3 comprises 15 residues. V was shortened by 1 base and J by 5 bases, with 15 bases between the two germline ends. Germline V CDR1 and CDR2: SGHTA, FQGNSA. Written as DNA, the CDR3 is TGTGCCAGCAGCTTAGTAGGCTCATCTGGGAACGAGCAGTACTTC. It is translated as CASSLVGSSGNEQYF. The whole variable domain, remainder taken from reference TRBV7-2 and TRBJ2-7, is GAGVSQSPSNKVTEKGKDVELRCDPISGHTALYWYRQSLGQGLEFLIYFQGNSAPDKSGLPSDRFSAERTGGSVSTLTIQRTQQEDSAVYLCASSLVGSSGNEQYFGPGTRLTVT.

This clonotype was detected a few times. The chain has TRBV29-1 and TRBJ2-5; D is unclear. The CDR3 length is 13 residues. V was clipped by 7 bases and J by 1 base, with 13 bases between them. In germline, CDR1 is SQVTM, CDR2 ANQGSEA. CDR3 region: CSGIYTVQETQYF. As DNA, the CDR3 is TGCAGCGGGATATACACGGTCCAAGAGACCCAGTACTTC. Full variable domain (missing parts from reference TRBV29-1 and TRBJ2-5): SAVISQKPSRDICQRGTSLTIQCQVDSQVTMMFWYRQQPGQSLTLIATANQGSEATYESGFVIDKFPISRPNLTFSTLTVSNMSPEDSSIYLCSGIYTVQETQYFGPGTRLLVL.

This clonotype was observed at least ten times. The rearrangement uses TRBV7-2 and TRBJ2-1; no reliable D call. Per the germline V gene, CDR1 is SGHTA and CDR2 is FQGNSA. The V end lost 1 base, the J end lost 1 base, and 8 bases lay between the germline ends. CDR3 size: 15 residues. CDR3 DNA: TGTGCCAGCAGCTTAGATTTCCGTTCCTACAATGAGCAGTTCTTC. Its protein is CASSLDFRSYNEQFF.

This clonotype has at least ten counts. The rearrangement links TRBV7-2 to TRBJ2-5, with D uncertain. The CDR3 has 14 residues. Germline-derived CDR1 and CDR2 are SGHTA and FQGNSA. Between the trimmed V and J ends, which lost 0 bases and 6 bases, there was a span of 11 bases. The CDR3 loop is CASSLAGSVKTQYF. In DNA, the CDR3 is TGTGCCAGCAGCTTAGCAGGCAGTGTGAAGACCCAGTACTTC.

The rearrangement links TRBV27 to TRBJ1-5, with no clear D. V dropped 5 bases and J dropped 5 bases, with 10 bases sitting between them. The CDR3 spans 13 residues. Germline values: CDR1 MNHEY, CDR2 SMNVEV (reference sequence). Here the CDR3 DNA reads TGTGCCAGCAGTCCCCAGGTCGATCAGCCCCAGCATTTT. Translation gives CASSPQVDQPQHF.

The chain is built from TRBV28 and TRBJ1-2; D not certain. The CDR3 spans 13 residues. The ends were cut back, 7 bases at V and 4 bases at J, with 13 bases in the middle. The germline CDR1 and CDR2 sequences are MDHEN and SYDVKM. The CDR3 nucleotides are TGTGCCAGCAACCCGACAAACGGCTATGGCTACACCTTC. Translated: CASNPTNGYGYTF.

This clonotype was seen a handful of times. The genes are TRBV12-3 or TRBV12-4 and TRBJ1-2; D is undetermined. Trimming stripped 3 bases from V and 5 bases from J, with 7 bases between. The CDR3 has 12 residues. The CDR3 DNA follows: TGTGCCAGCAGTTTCTCGGGTTATGGCTACACCTTC. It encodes CASSFSGYGYTF.